This T cell receptor beta chain was found in a study of T-cell memory formation after mild COVID-19. Overall study: Clusters were largely donor specific. General study findings and limits: Among clones contracting day 15 to 85, CD4/CD8 was balanced, whereas later expanders leaned CD4+. Pre-infection memory contained some responding clones, which suggested that cross-reactive memory had joined.

After 5'RACE with constant-segment primers, TCR alpha and TCR beta cDNA libraries carrying sample barcodes and UMIs were obtained. One entry per CDR3 protein results from TCRdb running MiXCR on the 5' RACE reads. The sample comprises 350,000 to 550,000 distinct CDR3 sequences, 18% of which are singletons, and around a fifth rests with the top ten. Per the germline V gene, CDR1 is SGHDT and CDR2 is YYEEEE. Trimming removed 1 base from V and 2 bases from J, with 11 bases in between. The CDR3 has 15 residues. Worth noting for this clonotype: What it binds is unknown.

This receptor was taken from a man younger than 35 who had mild COVID-19 (a few samples of this study predate the infection). Cell type and time point are not known. J is TRBJ2-3 and V is TRBV5-6; D is unclear. The sequenced sample was PBMCs or a T cell subset sorted from them (not recorded which). Written as DNA, the CDR3 is TGTGCCAGCAGCTTGAAGACTCTAATCACAGATACGCAGTATTTT. Protein sequence: CASSLKTLITDTQYF.